This T cell receptor (beta chain) was sequenced for a study of response to subunit inactivated influenza vaccine. This clonotype has only a few counts. With 1 base clipped from V and 3 bases from J, the junction kept 3 bases outside the gene matches. From germline, CDR1 is SNHLY and CDR2 FYNNEI. This CDR3 has 14 residues. TCRdb passed the RT-PCR reads through MiXCR, listing each CDR3 protein once. Here the sample spans about 190,000 distinct CDR3 sequences, around 15% being singletons. This material consisted of CD8+ T cells sorted from PBMCs, taken roughly 5 days after vaccination. The V and J genes are TRBV2 and TRBJ2-7; 7 bases align to TRBD2. The receptor comes from a man between 45 and 60 years old who received an inactivated influenza vaccine. CDR3 residues: CASSEELAGYEQYF. The CDR3 DNA sequence: TGTGCCAGCAGTGAAGAGTTAGCGGGCTACGAGCAGTACTTC.